These 10 T cell receptor beta chains originate from one sample sequenced in a study of T cell responses to AZD1222 COVID-19 vaccine. Here immunoSEQ multiplex PCR was the method, and the copy in TCRdb shows in-frame clones only, minus some. The sample consists of 40,000 or so clones, around four fifths of them appearing once. The input for sequencing was peripheral blood, taken 28 days after the second AZD1222 dose. Every receptor here comes from an adult who received the AZD1222 COVID-19 vaccine.

This chain links TRBV15 with TRBJ1-5; tentatively, D is TRBD1 (6 bases). This CDR3 region has 15 residues. V lost 0 bases and J lost 4, with 10 bases in between. Germline V gene data show CDR1 as LNHNV and CDR2 as YYDKDF (reference sequence). Here the CDR3 DNA reads TGTGCCACCAGCAGAGAGAGGGGGAAAAATCAGCCCCAGCATTTT. The encoded protein is CATSRERGKNQPQHF.

The rearrangement links TRBV18 to TRBJ1-2; maybe TRBD1 (5 bases). The CDR3 is 14 residues long. Trimming removed 3 bases at V and 4 bases at J, with 12 bases between. Germline assignment: CDR1 KGHSH and CDR2 LQKENI. The CDR3 is CASSPTGDSYGYTF. The CDR3 DNA sequence: TGTGCCAGCTCACCCACAGGAGATTCCTATGGCTACACCTTC.

J is TRBJ1-2 and V is TRBV3-1 (or the pseudogene TRBV3-2); no definite D call. Germline V gives CDR1 LGHDT, CDR2 YNNKEL (reference sequence). Between the trimmed V and J ends, which lost 0 bases and 5 bases, there was a span of 7 bases. This CDR3 contains 13 residues. CDR3: CASSQDSQYGYTF. The CDR3, as DNA: TGTGCCAGCAGCCAAGACAGCCAGTATGGCTACACCTTC.

This clone was observed a single time. The V and J genes are TRBV30 and TRBJ1-2; D perhaps matches TRBD1 (6 bases). The CDR3 extends over 14 amino acids. CDR1 GTSNPN and CDR2 SVGIG come from the germline V gene (reference sequence). V lost 0 bases to trimming and J lost 8 bases, with 16 bases between them. CDR3: CAWSVRGGQTGYTF. CDR3 in DNA: TGTGCCTGGAGTGTACGGGGCGGACAGACAGGCTACACCTTC.

The rearrangement joins TRBV7-8 to TRBJ2-7; D unresolved. CDR3 length: 12 residues. The germline V gene has CDR1 SGHVS and CDR2 FQNEAQ. Trimming left V 5 bases short and J 0 bases short, with 5 bases between. In DNA form, the CDR3 reads TGTGCCAGCAGCCCGAGCTCCTACGAGCAGTACTTC. Its translation is CASSPSSYEQYF.

This clone was observed a few times. The CDR3 DNA reads TGTGCCAGCAGCGGGGCCACAGATACGCAGTATTTT. It codes for CASSGATDTQYF. The chain joins TRBV11-3 to TRBJ2-3; D may be TRBD1 (5 bases). Trimming left V 5 bases short and J 2 bases short, with 5 bases between. Germline-derived CDR1 and CDR2 are SGHNT and YENEEA. The CDR3 is made up of 12 amino acids.

The V and J genes are TRBV6-5 and TRBJ2-3, with D possibly being TRBD1 (5 bases). With 5 bases removed from V and 4 bases from J, the gap between germline ends came to 16 bases. This CDR3 spans 15 amino acids. Germline CDR1 is MNHEY and CDR2 is SVGAGI. For the CDR3, the DNA is TGTGCCAGCAGTCTACAGGCCATTGGAGCAGATACGCAGTATTTT. It translates to CASSLQAIGADTQYF.

The J gene is TRBJ1-3, the V gene TRBV6-6; TRBD1 aligns across 7 bases. J was trimmed by 4 bases and V by 2 bases; bases with no gene match: 5. The CDR3 runs 15 residues. Germline CDR1 MNHNY, CDR2 SVGAGI (reference sequence). The CDR3 loop is CASSYETGSGNTIYF. The CDR3 region has the DNA TGTGCCAGCAGTTACGAGACAGGGTCGGGAAACACCATATATTTT.

The rearrangement uses TRBV7-3 and TRBJ2-2; tentative D call: TRBD1 (6 bases). Germline CDR1 is SGHTA and CDR2 is FQGTGA. The V and J ends lost 5 bases and 1 base respectively, with 8 bases between them. CDR3 length: 14 amino acids. The CDR3 loop is CASSVQGNTGELFF. CDR3 DNA: TGTGCCAGCAGCGTACAGGGGAACACCGGGGAGCTGTTTTTT.

This chain uses TRBV7-2 with TRBJ1-2; D gene uncertain. V was clipped by 4 bases and J by 7 bases, with 13 bases between them. The germline gives CDR1 SGHTA, CDR2 FQGNSA. This CDR3 region has 13 residues. The CDR3 reads CASSSRTTGGYTF. The CDR3 nucleotides read TGTGCCAGCAGCTCCCGAACTACGGGTGGCTACACCTTC.